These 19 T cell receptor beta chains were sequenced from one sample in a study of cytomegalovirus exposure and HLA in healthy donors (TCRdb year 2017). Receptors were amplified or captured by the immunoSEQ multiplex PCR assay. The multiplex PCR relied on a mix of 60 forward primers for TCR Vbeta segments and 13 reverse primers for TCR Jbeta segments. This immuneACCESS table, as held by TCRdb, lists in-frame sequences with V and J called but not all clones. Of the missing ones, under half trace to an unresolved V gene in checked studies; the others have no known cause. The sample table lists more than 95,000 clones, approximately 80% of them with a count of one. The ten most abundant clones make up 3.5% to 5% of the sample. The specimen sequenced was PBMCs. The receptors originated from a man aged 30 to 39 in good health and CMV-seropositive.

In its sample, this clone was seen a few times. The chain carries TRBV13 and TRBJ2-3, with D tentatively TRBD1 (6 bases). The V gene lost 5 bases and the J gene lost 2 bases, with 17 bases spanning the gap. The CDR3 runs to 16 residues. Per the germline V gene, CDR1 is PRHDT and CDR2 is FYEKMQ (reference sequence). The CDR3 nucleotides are TGTGCCAGCAGCCCCAGAAGGGACACTTCCACAGATACGCAGTATTTT. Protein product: CASSPRRDTSTDTQYF.

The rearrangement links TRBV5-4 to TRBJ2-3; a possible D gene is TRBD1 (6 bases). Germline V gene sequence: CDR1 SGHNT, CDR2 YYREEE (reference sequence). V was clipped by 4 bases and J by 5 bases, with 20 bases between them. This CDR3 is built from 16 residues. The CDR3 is CASSRSSTGDLDTQYF. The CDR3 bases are TGTGCCAGCAGCCGGAGTTCGACAGGAGATCTAGATACGCAGTATTTT.

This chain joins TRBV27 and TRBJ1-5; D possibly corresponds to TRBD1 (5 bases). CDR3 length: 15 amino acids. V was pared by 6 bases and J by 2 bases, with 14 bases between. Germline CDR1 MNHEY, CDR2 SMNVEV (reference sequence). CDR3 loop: CASRRDGHGNQPQHF. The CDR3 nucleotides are TGTGCCAGCAGGCGGGACGGACATGGCAATCAGCCCCAGCATTTT.

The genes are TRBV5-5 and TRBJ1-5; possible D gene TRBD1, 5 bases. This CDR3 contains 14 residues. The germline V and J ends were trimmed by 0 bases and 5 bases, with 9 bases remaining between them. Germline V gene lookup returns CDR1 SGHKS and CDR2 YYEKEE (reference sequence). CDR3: CASSLAVGDQPQHF. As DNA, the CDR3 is TGTGCCAGCAGCTTGGCCGTAGGGGATCAGCCCCAGCATTTT.

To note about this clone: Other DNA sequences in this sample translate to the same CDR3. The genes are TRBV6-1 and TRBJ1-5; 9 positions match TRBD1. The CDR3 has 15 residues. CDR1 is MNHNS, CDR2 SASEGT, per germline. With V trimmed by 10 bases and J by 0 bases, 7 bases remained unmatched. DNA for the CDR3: TGTGCCATCGCGACAGGGGGATATAGCAATCAGCCCCAGCATTTT. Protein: CAIATGGYSNQPQHF.

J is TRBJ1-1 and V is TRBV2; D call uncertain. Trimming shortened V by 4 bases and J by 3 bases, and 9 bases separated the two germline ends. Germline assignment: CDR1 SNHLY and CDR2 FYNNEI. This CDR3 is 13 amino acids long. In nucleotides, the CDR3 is TGTGCCAGCAGTGTCTATGATTACACTGAAGCTTTCTTT. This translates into CASSVYDYTEAFF.

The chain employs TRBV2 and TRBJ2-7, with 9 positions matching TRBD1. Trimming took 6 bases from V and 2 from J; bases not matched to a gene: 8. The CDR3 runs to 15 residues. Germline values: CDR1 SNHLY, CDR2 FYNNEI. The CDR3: CASSHRDRDPYEQYF. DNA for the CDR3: TGTGCCAGCAGCCACCGGGACAGGGATCCCTACGAGCAGTACTTC.

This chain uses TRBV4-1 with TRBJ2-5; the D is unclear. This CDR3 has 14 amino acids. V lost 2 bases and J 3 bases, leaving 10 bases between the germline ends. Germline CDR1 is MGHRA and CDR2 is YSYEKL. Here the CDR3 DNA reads TGCGCCAGCAGCCAAAATGAAGGAGAAGAGACCCAGTACTTC. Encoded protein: CASSQNEGEETQYF.

For the CDR3, the DNA is TGTGCCAGCAGCTTAGGTAGGGGGTATACGCAGTATTTT. Amino acids: CASSLGRGYTQYF. The chain employs TRBV7-8 and TRBJ2-3; TRBD1 might be the D (6 bases). Trimming shortened V by 1 base and J by 7 bases, and 9 bases separated the two germline ends. Germline values: CDR1 SGHVS, CDR2 FQNEAQ. There are 13 residues in the CDR3.

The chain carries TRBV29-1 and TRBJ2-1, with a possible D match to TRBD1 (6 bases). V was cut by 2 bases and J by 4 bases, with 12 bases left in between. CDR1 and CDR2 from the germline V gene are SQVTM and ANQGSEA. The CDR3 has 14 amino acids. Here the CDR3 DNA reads TGCAGCGTTGAATATTCAGGGGCGTACAATGAGCAGTTCTTC. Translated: CSVEYSGAYNEQFF.

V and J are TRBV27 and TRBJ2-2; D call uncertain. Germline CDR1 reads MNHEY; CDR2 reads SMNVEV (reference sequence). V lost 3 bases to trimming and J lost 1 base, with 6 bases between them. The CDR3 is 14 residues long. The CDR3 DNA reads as TGTGCCAGCAGTTTGGCTCGGAACACCGGGGAGCTGTTTTTT. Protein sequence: CASSLARNTGELFF.

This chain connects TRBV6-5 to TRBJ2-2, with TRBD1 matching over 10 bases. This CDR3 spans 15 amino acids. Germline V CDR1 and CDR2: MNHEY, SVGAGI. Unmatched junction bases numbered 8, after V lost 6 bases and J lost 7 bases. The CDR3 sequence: CASRSTGGIVGELFF. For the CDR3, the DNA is TGTGCCAGCAGATCGACAGGGGGCATTGTCGGGGAGCTGTTTTTT.

The CDR3 region is CASSHHRVEETQYF. The CDR3 DNA sequence: TGTGCCAGCAGCCACCACAGGGTTGAGGAGACCCAGTACTTC. The chain links TRBV5-6 to TRBJ2-5; D possibly corresponds to TRBD1 (6 bases). In germline, CDR1 is SGHDT, CDR2 YYEEEE. CDR3 length: 14 residues. Between the trimmed V and J ends, which lost 4 bases and 5 bases, there was a span of 15 bases.

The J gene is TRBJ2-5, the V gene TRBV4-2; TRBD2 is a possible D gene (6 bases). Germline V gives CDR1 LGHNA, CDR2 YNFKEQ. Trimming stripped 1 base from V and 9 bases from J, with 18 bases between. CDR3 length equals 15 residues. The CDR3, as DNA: TGTGCCAGCAGCCAAGGGATAGCGGACCCCGATGCCCAGTACTTC. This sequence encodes CASSQGIADPDAQYF.

CDR3 residues: CASSQDPSTYNEQFF. In DNA form, the CDR3 reads TGCGCCAGCAGCCAAGATCCTAGCACCTACAATGAGCAGTTCTTC. V usage is TRBV4-1 and J usage is TRBJ2-1; weak D call: TRBD2 (5 bases). Germline V lookup: CDR1 MGHRA, CDR2 YSYEKL. Trimming removed 0 bases at V and 2 bases at J, with 8 bases between. The CDR3 is made up of 15 amino acids.

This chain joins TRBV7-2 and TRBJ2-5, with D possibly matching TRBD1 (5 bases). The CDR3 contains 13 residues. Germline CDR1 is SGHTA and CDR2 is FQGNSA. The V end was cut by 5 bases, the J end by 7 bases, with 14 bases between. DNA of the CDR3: TGTGCCAGCAGCCCCCGTGTAACAGGGACCCAGTACTTC. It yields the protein CASSPRVTGTQYF.

CDR3 in DNA: TGTGCCAGCAGCGTATCAGGGGATAATGGCTACACCTTC. This gives the protein CASSVSGDNGYTF. The chain couples TRBV9 to TRBJ1-2, with a possible D match to TRBD1 (6 bases). The CDR3 consists of 13 residues. CDR1 and CDR2 from the germline V gene are SGDLS and YYNGEE. V was cut by 1 base and J by 6 bases, with 10 bases left in between.

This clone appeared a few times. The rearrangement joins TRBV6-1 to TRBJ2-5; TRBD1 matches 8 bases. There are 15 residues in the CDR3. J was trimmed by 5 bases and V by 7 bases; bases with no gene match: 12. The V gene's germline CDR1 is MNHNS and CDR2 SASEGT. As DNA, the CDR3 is TGTGCCAGCAAATCCAACAGGGGGTTGCGGGAGACCCAGTACTTC. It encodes CASKSNRGLRETQYF.

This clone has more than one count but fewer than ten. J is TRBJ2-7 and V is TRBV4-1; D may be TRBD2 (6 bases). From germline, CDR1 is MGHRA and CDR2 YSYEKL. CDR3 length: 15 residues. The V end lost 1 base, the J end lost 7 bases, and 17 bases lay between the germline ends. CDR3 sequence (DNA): TGCGCCAGCAGCCAAGTAACGGGACTCCGAAGGGAGCAGTACTTC. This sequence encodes CASSQVTGLRREQYF.